The sequence of this T cell receptor beta chain was determined in a study of blood T cell repertoires in COVID-19. Study-wide context: Samples of COVID-19 (acute and convalescent) were obtained from the United States, Italy and Spain. Sample material is recorded as cDNA or gDNA derived from T cells, B-cell-depleted T cells, or PBMCs.

Per the study methods: Amplification with reference gene primers provided the estimates of nucleated cell counts. Using immunoSEQ multiplex PCR, the repertoire was profiled, and TCRdb retains in-frame clones only, with some absent. The DNA gave D and trimming, while V, J and clone size come from that table. The sample lists 110,000 or so clones, more than 80% occurring once. The sample was peripheral blood. The receptor comes from a woman aged 70-85 years with acute or convalescent COVID-19.

The CDR3 coding sequence is TGTGCCAGCAGCCAAGAGGGCCGCAATCAGCCCCAGCATTTT. Translating it yields CASSQEGRNQPQHF. The J gene is TRBJ1-5, the V gene TRBV3-1 (or the pseudogene TRBV3-2), with unresolved D. CDR1 is LGHDT, CDR2 YNNKEL, per germline (reference sequence). There are 14 residues in the CDR3. V gave up 0 bases and J gave up 2 bases, with 5 bases separating them.